This T cell receptor beta chain was documented in a study of response to subunit inactivated influenza vaccine. TCRdb redid the calling of the RT-PCR reads with MiXCR, one entry per CDR3 protein. The repertoire consists of 490,000 or so distinct CDR3 sequences, with approximately 7.1% occurring once and the leading ten covering 10% to 15%. Study-wide results and limits: Authors proposed each seasonal influenza vaccination draws in few new T cells.

This clonotype was found a few times. The antigen is not known. This CDR3 has 16 residues. J lost 7 bases, V lost 0 bases, and 12 bases had no gene match. CDR1 is DFQATT and CDR2 is SNEGSKA in the germline V gene (reference sequence). The source material was PBMCs from blood, sampled about 24 months after vaccination. The sequence came from a man between 50 and 75 years old who received an inactivated influenza vaccine. This sequence joins TRBV20-1 and TRBJ2-7, with 10 nucleotides matching TRBD2. Here the CDR3 reads CSARDLLSGRAQEQYF. Here the CDR3 DNA reads TGCAGTGCTAGAGATCTCCTCAGCGGGAGGGCCCAAGAGCAGTACTTC.